Each of the 18 T cell receptor beta chains below was sequenced from the same sample in a study of cytomegalovirus exposure and HLA in healthy donors. PCR employed 60 Vbeta and 13 Jbeta primers. The assay was immunoSEQ multiplex PCR, and TCRdb's table has in-frame clones only and misses some. The table includes some 200,000 clones, less than 85% detected once. Sequencing used PBMCs. The receptors shown here come from a man aged 18 to 29 in good health and CMV-seronegative.

The chain has TRBV18 and TRBJ1-1; tentative D call: TRBD1 (6 bases). V shed 5 bases and J shed 7 bases, with 17 bases lying between them. Per germline, CDR1 KGHSH and CDR2 LQKENI. CDR3 length: 14 residues. The CDR3 DNA reads as TGTGCCAGCTCAACCGCCGGGACACAAAATGAAGCTTTCTTT. It is translated as CASSTAGTQNEAFF. Variable domain in full (rest from reference TRBV18 and TRBJ1-1): NAGVMQNPRHLVRRRGQEARLRCSPMKGHSHVYWYRQLPEEGLKFMVYLQKENIIDESGMPKERFSAEFPKEGPSILRIQQVVRGDSAAYFCASSTAGTQNEAFFGQGTRLTVV.

The chain combines TRBV29-1 with TRBJ2-7, with 8 bases that match TRBD2. The CDR3 is made up of 13 amino acids. Trimming removed 6 bases from V and 0 bases from J; junction bases left unmatched: 4. The germline gives CDR1 SQVTM, CDR2 ANQGSEA. Here the CDR3 reads CSVASGYSYEQYF. CDR3 DNA: TGCAGCGTGGCTAGCGGGTACTCCTACGAGCAGTACTTC.

A word on this clone: In the same sample, other DNA sequences code for this CDR3. The CDR3 bases are TGTGCCAGCACACAGGGTCGGAATGAGCAGTTCTTC. It specifies CASTQGRNEQFF. The V and J genes are TRBV25-1 and TRBJ2-1, with a weak D call TRBD1 (6 bases). V shed 7 bases and J shed 7 bases, with 11 bases lying between them. Germline V gene lookup returns CDR1 MGHDK and CDR2 SYGVNS. CDR3 length: 12 residues.

This rearrangement joins TRBV7-3 to TRBJ1-2; D perhaps matches TRBD1 (6 bases). The germline V and J ends were trimmed by 5 bases and 6 bases, with 13 bases remaining between them. The CDR3 has 13 amino acids. Germline CDR1 and CDR2: SGHTA and FQGTGA. As DNA, the CDR3 is TGTGCCAGCAGCCCAGAGGGGGTTGATGGCTACACCTTC. Translation gives CASSPEGVDGYTF.

The CDR3 loop is CASSSRGGGEDTQYF. DNA for the CDR3: TGCGCCAGCAGCTCCCGGGGGGGAGGGGAAGATACGCAGTATTTT. V and J are TRBV4-1 and TRBJ2-3; 8 bases align to TRBD2. V trimming: 5 bases; J trimming: 5 bases; junction bases outside the gene matches: 9. CDR1 and CDR2 (germline): MGHRA, YSYEKL. This CDR3 contains 15 residues.

The chain combines TRBV28 with TRBJ1-5, with TRBD1 matching over 9 bases. Germline CDR1 is MDHEN and CDR2 is SYDVKM. The CDR3 is made up of 16 amino acids. J gave up 6 bases and V 3 bases, and 9 bases lay outside the gene matches. As DNA, the CDR3 is TGTGCCAGCAGTTTGGGGACAGGGTCGAGGGCTCAGCCCCAGCATTTT. It translates to CASSLGTGSRAQPQHF. The complete variable domain, with remaining parts taken from reference TRBV28 and TRBJ1-5, reads DVKVTQSSRYLVKRTGEKVFLECVQDMDHENMFWYRQDPGLGLRLIYFSYDVKMKEKGDIPEGYSVSREKKERFSLILESASTNQTSMYLCASSLGTGSRAQPQHFGDGTRLSIL.

The V gene is TRBV9, the J gene TRBJ1-6; D is undetermined. Germline CDR1 reads SGDLS; CDR2 reads YYNGEE. Trimming pared 0 bases from V and 7 bases from J, leaving 5 bases between. CDR3 length: 13 residues. This CDR3 reads CASSVDLNSPLHF. CDR3 nucleotide sequence: TGTGCCAGCAGCGTAGATCTGAATTCACCCCTCCACTTT.

The V call is TRBV5-4, the J call TRBJ2-3; a possible D gene is TRBD2 (6 bases). The germline V and J ends were trimmed by 4 bases and 1 base, with 22 bases remaining between them. The CDR3 has 18 amino acids. The germline V gene encodes CDR1 SGHNT and CDR2 YYREEE (reference sequence). CDR3 loop: CASSPWARLAARTDTQYF. For the CDR3, the DNA is TGTGCCAGCAGCCCATGGGCCCGATTAGCGGCACGCACAGATACGCAGTATTTT. Based on the CDR3 plus reference TRBV5-4 and TRBJ2-3, the full variable domain is ETGVTQSPTHLIKTRGQQVTLRCSSQSGHNTVSWYQQALGQGPQFIFQYYREEENGRGNFPPRFSGLQFPNYSSELNVNALELDDSALYLCASSPWARLAARTDTQYFGPGTRLTVL.

The chain uses TRBV7-9 and TRBJ2-1, with D tentatively TRBD2 (5 bases). The germline CDR1 and CDR2 sequences are SEHNR and FQNEAQ (reference sequence). The CDR3 length is 15 residues. V was pared by 3 bases and J by 0 bases, with 9 bases between. CDR3 bases: TGTGCCAGCAGCTTTAGCGAGAGCTCCTACAATGAGCAGTTCTTC. This encodes CASSFSESSYNEQFF.

V and J are TRBV5-3 and TRBJ2-7; 11 positions match TRBD2. TRBV5-3 is an open reading frame whose function is uncertain. Trimming took 3 bases from V and 4 from J; bases not matched to a gene: 3. The CDR3 is made up of 14 amino acids. CDR3 sequence (DNA): TGTGCCAGAAGCTACCGGACTAGCGGGTACGAGCAGTACTTC. It encodes CARSYRTSGYEQYF.

A note on this clone: This same CDR3 is encoded by further DNA sequences in the sample. The chain links TRBV4-2 to TRBJ2-3; TRBD2 matches 11 bases. Per the germline V gene, CDR1 is LGHNA and CDR2 is YNFKEQ. The CDR3 spans 16 residues. V shed 0 bases and J 6 bases; nucleotides not matched to a gene: 5. DNA for the CDR3: TGTGCCAGCAGCCAAGATCGGCTAGCGGGAGGTGATACGCAGTATTTT. This encodes CASSQDRLAGGDTQYF.

V usage is TRBV27 and J usage is TRBJ2-3; D remains ambiguous. Germline assignment: CDR1 MNHEY and CDR2 SMNVEV (reference sequence). V was shortened by 5 bases and J by 2 bases, with 11 bases between the two germline ends. This CDR3 region has 14 residues. The chain's CDR3 is CASSPQVATDTQYF. The CDR3 DNA follows: TGTGCCAGCAGTCCCCAGGTGGCCACAGATACGCAGTATTTT.

The chain employs TRBV6-1 and TRBJ2-2, with 13 bases identical to TRBD2. Trimming cost V 6 bases and J 7 bases; bases outside gene matches: 5. The CDR3 is made up of 15 amino acids. The germline V gene encodes CDR1 MNHNS and CDR2 SASEGT. CDR3 sequence: CASRTRLAGGGELFF. In nucleotides, the CDR3 is TGTGCCAGCAGGACCCGACTAGCGGGGGGCGGGGAGCTGTTTTTT.

The gene calls are TRBV7-3 and TRBJ2-1; D gene unclear. Germline values: CDR1 SGHTA, CDR2 FQGTGA. CDR3 length: 13 residues. Trimming took off 2 bases at V and 6 bases at J, with 8 bases between the two ends. CDR3 sequence (DNA): TGTGCCAGCAGCTTATCCGGAGTCAATGAGCAGTTCTTC. Translating gives CASSLSGVNEQFF.

This clone was detected a few times. The rearrangement links TRBV11-2 to TRBJ2-5; 12 bases are a match to TRBD2. The CDR3 totals 17 residues. CDR1 and CDR2 (germline): SGHAT, FQNNGV. Losses at the gene ends were 5 bases for V and 5 bases for J; bases not matched to a gene: 12. In nucleotides, the CDR3 is TGTGCCAGCAGCCCAGGGACTAGCGGGTACGGGTGGGAGACCCAGTACTTC. Protein: CASSPGTSGYGWETQYF.

Turning to this clone: Other DNA sequences in the sample encode the same CDR3. The gene calls are TRBV6-1 and TRBJ2-2, with 10 bases matching TRBD2. The germline CDR1 and CDR2 sequences are MNHNS and SASEGT. This CDR3 is 19 amino acids long. J gave up 6 bases and V 3 bases, and 16 bases lay outside the gene matches. The CDR3 loop is CASSDKLAGVVVGAGELFF. DNA of the CDR3: TGTGCCAGCAGTGATAAGCTAGCGGGAGTGGTAGTTGGTGCCGGGGAGCTGTTTTTT.

The chain recombines TRBV2 with TRBJ1-2; TRBD1 might be the D (5 bases). This CDR3 has 13 amino acids. The V gene lost 5 bases and the J gene lost 2 bases, with 9 bases spanning the gap. Germline CDR1 reads SNHLY; CDR2 reads FYNNEI. The CDR3 nucleotides are TGTGCCAGCAGTATAAGACAGAACTATGGCTACACCTTC. It specifies CASSIRQNYGYTF.

The rearrangement uses TRBV2 and TRBJ1-4; the D is unclear. The V gene's germline CDR1 is SNHLY and CDR2 FYNNEI. Trimming removed 6 bases from V and 0 bases from J, with 11 bases in between. The CDR3 covers 15 residues. For the CDR3, the DNA is TGTGCCAGCAGGTTCACAAGTGCAACTAATGAAAAACTGTTTTTT. Translated: CASRFTSATNEKLFF.